This entry features one T cell receptor (beta chain) sequence. Its antigen is currently unknown. The sample originates from a study of OX40 agonist ivuxolimab in advanced cancers. Study context: Ivuxolimab, an antibody that agonizes OX40 (CD134), was administered to the patients. Three patients, one with hepatocellular carcinoma and two with cutaneous melanoma, responded partially.

Measured with immunoSEQ multiplex PCR; TCRdb has only the in-frame clones, and not every one. This sample has fewer than 50,000 clones, with over 80% found just once. The germline gives CDR1 SGDLS, CDR2 YYNGEE. Trimming took off 5 bases at V and 1 base at J, with 14 bases between the two ends. The CDR3 runs 15 residues. General observations from the study: Within 6 weeks, CD4+ and CD8+ blood T cells expanded clonally at 0.1 to 3.0 mg/kg. Expanded clones were, on average, more numerous in CD8+ T cells than in CD4+.

This chain uses TRBV9 with TRBJ2-3, with TRBD2 as a possible D gene (6 bases). The sequence was obtained from an adult with an advanced solid tumor such as melanoma, head and neck, liver or kidney cancer. The specimen comprised CD4+ or CD8+ T cells sorted from blood, sampled in a trial of the OX40 agonist ivuxolimab. The CDR3 coding sequence is TGTGCCAGCAGTGAGAGCGGGTCTGGCACAGATACGCAGTATTTT. This sequence encodes CASSESGSGTDTQYF.